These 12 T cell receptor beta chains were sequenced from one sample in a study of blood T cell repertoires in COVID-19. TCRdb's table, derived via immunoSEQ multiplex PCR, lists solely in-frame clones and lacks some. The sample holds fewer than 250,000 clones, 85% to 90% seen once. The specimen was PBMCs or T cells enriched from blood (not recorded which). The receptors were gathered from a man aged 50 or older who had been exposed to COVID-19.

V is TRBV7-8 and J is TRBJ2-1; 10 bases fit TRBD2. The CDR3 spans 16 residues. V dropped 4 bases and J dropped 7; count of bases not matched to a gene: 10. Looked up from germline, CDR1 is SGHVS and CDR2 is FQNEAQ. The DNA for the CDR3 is TGTGCCAGCAGCTCCAATAGTCTAGCGGGAGTGAATGAGCAGTTCTTC. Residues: CASSSNSLAGVNEQFF.

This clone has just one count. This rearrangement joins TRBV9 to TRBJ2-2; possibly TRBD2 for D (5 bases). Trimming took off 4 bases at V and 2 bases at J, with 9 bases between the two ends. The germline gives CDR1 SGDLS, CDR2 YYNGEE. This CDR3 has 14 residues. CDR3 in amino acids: CASSSGLNTGELFF. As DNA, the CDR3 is TGTGCCAGCAGCTCCGGACTTAACACCGGGGAGCTGTTTTTT.

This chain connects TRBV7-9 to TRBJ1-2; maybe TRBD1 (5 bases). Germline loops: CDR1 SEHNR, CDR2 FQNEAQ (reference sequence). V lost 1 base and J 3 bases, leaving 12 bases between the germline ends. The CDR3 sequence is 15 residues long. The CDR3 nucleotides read TGTGCCAGCAGCTTAGGCTCAGGGAGGGACTATGGCTACACCTTC. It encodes CASSLGSGRDYGYTF.

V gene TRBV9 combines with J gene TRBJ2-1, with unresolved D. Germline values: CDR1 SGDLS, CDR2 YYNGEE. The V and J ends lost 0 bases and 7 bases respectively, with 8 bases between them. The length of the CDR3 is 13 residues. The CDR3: CASSVAVWNEQFF. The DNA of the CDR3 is TGTGCCAGCAGCGTAGCAGTTTGGAATGAGCAGTTCTTC.

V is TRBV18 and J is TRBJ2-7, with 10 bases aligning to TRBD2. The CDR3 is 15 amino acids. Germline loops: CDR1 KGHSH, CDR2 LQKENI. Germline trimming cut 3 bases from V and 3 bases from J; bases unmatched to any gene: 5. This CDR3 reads CASSPGTSVDYEQYV. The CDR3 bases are TGTGCCAGCTCACCTGGGACTAGCGTAGACTACGAGCAGTACGTC.

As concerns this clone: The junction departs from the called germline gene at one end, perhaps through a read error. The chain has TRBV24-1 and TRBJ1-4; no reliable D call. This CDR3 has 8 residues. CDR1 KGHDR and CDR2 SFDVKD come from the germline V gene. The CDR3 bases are TGTGCCACCAGTGATGGCACTTTT. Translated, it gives CATSDGTF.

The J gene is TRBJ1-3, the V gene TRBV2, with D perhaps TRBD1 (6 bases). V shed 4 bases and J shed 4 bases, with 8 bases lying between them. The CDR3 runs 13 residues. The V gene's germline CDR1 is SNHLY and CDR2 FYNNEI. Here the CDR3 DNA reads TGTGCCAGCAGTGGGGACATCGGAAACACCATATATTTT. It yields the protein CASSGDIGNTIYF. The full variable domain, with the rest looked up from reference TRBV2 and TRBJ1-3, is EPEVTQTPSHQVTQMGQEVILRCVPISNHLYFYWYRQILGQKVEFLVSFYNNEISEKSEIFDDQFSVERPDGSNFTLKIRSTKLEDSAMYFCASSGDIGNTIYFGEGSWLTVV.

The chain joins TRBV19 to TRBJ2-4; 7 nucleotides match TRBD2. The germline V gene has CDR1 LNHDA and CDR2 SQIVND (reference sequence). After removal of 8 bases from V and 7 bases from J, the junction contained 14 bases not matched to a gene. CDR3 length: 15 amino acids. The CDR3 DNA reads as TGTGCCAGTCAAACCGGGGGGTTCCTTGGGAACATTCAGTACTTC. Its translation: CASQTGGFLGNIQYF.

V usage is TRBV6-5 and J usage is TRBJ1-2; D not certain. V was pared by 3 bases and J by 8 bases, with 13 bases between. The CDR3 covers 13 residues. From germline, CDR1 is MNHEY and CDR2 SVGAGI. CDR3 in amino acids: CASSYFAGGGYTF. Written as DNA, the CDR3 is TGTGCCAGCAGTTATTTCGCAGGCGGGGGCTACACCTTC.

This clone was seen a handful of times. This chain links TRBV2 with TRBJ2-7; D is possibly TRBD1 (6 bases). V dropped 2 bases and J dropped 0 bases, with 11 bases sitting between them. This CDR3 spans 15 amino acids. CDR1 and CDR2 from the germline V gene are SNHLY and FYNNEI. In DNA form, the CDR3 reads TGTGCCAGCAGTGAAAGTCAGGGGAACTCCTACGAGCAGTACGTC. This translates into CASSESQGNSYEQYV.

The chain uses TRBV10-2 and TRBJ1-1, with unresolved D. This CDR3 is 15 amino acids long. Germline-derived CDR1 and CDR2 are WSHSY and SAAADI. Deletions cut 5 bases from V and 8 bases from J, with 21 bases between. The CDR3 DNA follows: TGCGCCAGCAGTATTACGGCGGGCGCCGATATAGAAGCTTTCTTT. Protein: CASSITAGADIEAFF.

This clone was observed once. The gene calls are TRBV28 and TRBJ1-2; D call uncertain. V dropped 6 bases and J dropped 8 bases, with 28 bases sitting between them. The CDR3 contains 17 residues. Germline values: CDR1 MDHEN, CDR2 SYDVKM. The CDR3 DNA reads TGTGCCAGCAGCGAACTATTTGGAGGGCCCACTGGAGAAGGCTACACCTTC. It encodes CASSELFGGPTGEGYTF.